The entry below gives a single T cell receptor (beta chain) sequence along with its context. The source of the sample is a study of blood T cell repertoires in COVID-19. The V and J ends lost 2 bases and 2 bases, in that order; junction bases with no gene match: 1. There are 14 residues in the CDR3. Germline V gene lookup returns CDR1 SGHRS and CDR2 YFSETQ. Sequenced by immunoSEQ multiplex PCR; TCRdb stores in-frame clones only, minus some. The sample records 95,000 to 150,000 clones, about 85% being singletons. This clonotype originated in a man older than 75 with active or convalescent COVID-19. The source material was peripheral blood. The genes are TRBV5-1 and TRBJ2-3, with 8 positions matching TRBD2. The CDR3 DNA sequence: TGCGCCAGCAGCTTCGGACTAGCCACAGATACGCAGTATTTT. Its translation is CASSFGLATDTQYF.